Listed here are 20 T cell receptor beta chains from one sample, sequenced in a study of CD8 T cells in Susac syndrome (dated by TCRdb to between 2017 and 2020). Libraries came from the immunoSEQ multiplex PCR assay. RNA was extracted using the RNeasy kit, and about 0.5 to 1 microgram was reverse transcribed with random hexamers. The public sequencing data were trimmed at Q25 with fastp and processed into clonotypes with MiXCR by TCRdb, which kept only in-frame beta chains. Entries are consolidated by CDR3 protein sequence, retaining the most common genes and DNA. This sample is represented by about 210,000 distinct CDR3 sequences; roughly 96% of them were singletons. 0.08% to 0.095% of the sample goes to the ten largest clones. The sample was CD4+ T cells from PBMCs. The receptors shown here come from a human donor with multiple sclerosis.

The chain is built from TRBV2 and TRBJ2-1; 9 nucleotides match TRBD1. The CDR3 is 16 amino acids. Germline trimming cut 5 bases from V and 4 bases from J; bases unmatched to any gene: 9. Germline CDR1 reads SNHLY; CDR2 reads FYNNEI. The CDR3 loop is CASSQVGTGPYNEQFF. The DNA for the CDR3 is TGTGCCAGCAGTCAAGTGGGGACAGGGCCGTACAATGAGCAGTTCTTC.

The chain employs TRBV5-4 and TRBJ2-3; TRBD1 aligns across 8 bases. This CDR3 comprises 14 residues. Germline-derived CDR1 and CDR2 are SGHNT and YYREEE (reference sequence). V lost 3 bases, J lost 10 bases, and 10 bases stayed unmatched. CDR3 in DNA: TGTGCCAGCAGCTCGGGACAGGTTCAGTTGGCGCAGTATTTT. It translates to CASSSGQVQLAQYF. The full variable domain, its missing parts supplied by reference TRBV5-4 and TRBJ2-3, is ETGVTQSPTHLIKTRGQQVTLRCSSQSGHNTVSWYQQALGQGPQFIFQYYREEENGRGNFPPRFSGLQFPNYSSELNVNALELDDSALYLCASSSGQVQLAQYFGPGTRLTVL.

This clonotype was seen only once. This rearrangement joins TRBV5-4 to TRBJ2-5; D is uncertain. The CDR3 is 14 amino acids. V was clipped by 4 bases and J by 7 bases, with 17 bases between them. Germline lookup yields CDR1 SGHNT and CDR2 YYREEE (reference sequence). The CDR3 DNA reads TGTGCCAGCAGCGAATCCCCCCCAACCGGGACCCAGTACTTC. It translates to CASSESPPTGTQYF. Full variable domain (rest looked up from reference TRBV5-4 and TRBJ2-5): ETGVTQSPTHLIKTRGQQVTLRCSSQSGHNTVSWYQQALGQGPQFIFQYYREEENGRGNFPPRFSGLQFPNYSSELNVNALELDDSALYLCASSESPPTGTQYFGPGTRLLVL.

The chain uses TRBV10-3 and TRBJ1-5; no firm D call. V gave up 10 bases and J gave up 7 bases, with 5 bases separating them. Germline CDR1 reads ENHRY; CDR2 reads SYGVKD. CDR3 size: 9 residues. Here the CDR3 DNA reads TGTGCCACCGGACAGCCCCAGCATTTT. The encoded protein is CATGQPQHF.

This chain joins TRBV28 and TRBJ2-1; the D gene is possibly TRBD1 (6 bases). The CDR3 runs 14 residues. Trimming took 8 bases from V and 0 from J, leaving 11 bases between them. In germline, CDR1 is MDHEN, CDR2 SYDVKM. The CDR3 coding sequence is TGTGCCAGCTTGACAGGACGCTCCTACAATGAGCAGTTCTTC. Protein: CASLTGRSYNEQFF. The variable domain in full, with the rest retrieved from reference TRBV28 and TRBJ2-1, is DVKVTQSSRYLVKRTGEKVFLECVQDMDHENMFWYRQDPGLGLRLIYFSYDVKMKEKGDIPEGYSVSREKKERFSLILESASTNQTSMYLCASLTGRSYNEQFFGPGTRLTVL.

V usage is TRBV7-3 and J usage is TRBJ2-3; D is unresolved. This CDR3 contains 15 residues. Between the trimmed V and J ends, which lost 0 bases and 4 bases, there was a span of 11 bases. Germline assignment: CDR1 SGHTA and CDR2 FQGTGA. CDR3 region: CASSLTVGSPDTQYF. DNA for the CDR3: TGTGCCAGCAGCTTAACCGTAGGCAGTCCAGATACGCAGTATTTT. The full variable domain, with the rest looked up from reference TRBV7-3 and TRBJ2-3, is GAGVSQTPSNKVTEKGKYVELRCDPISGHTALYWYRQSLGQGPEFLIYFQGTGAADDSGLPNDRFFAVRPEGSVSTLKIQRTERGDSAVYLCASSLTVGSPDTQYFGPGTRLTVL.

The chain combines TRBV20-1 with TRBJ2-3; D may be TRBD2 (5 bases). The V and J ends lost 6 bases and 5 bases respectively, with 9 bases between them. Germline loops: CDR1 DFQATT, CDR2 SNEGSKA (reference sequence). The CDR3 length is 11 residues. The DNA of the CDR3 is TGCAGTGCGGAGGAGCGAGATACGCAGTATTTT. Its protein is CSAEERDTQYF.

The CDR3 DNA sequence: TGCAGTGCTAGAGTACCGGGACTAGCGGAAACTGAGCAGTTCTTC. The encoded protein is CSARVPGLAETEQFF. The rearrangement joins TRBV20-1 to TRBJ2-1; 11 bases line up with TRBD2. V shed 1 base and J 9 bases; nucleotides not matched to a gene: 8. CDR3 length: 15 amino acids. Germline-derived CDR1 and CDR2 are DFQATT and SNEGSKA (reference sequence).

The rearrangement joins TRBV20-1 to TRBJ2-5, with a weak D call TRBD1 (5 bases). Trimming removed 4 bases from V and 1 base from J, with 10 bases in between. Germline V gene lookup returns CDR1 DFQATT and CDR2 SNEGSKA (reference sequence). The CDR3 contains 13 residues. CDR3 sequence: CSATDSIQETQYF. The CDR3 bases are TGCAGTGCTACAGACAGCATCCAAGAGACCCAGTACTTC.

The rearrangement links TRBV20-1 to TRBJ1-2; 10 bases map to TRBD1. V gave up 3 bases and J gave up 1 base; unmatched junction bases: 2. CDR3 length equals 14 residues. Germline CDR1 is DFQATT and CDR2 is SNEGSKA (reference sequence). The CDR3 region is CSARTGGFNYGYTF. The CDR3 DNA sequence: TGCAGTGCTAGGACAGGGGGCTTTAACTATGGCTACACCTTC.

The CDR3, as DNA: TGCAGTGCTAGTGAACAAAGCACAGATACGCAGTATTTT. It encodes CSASEQSTDTQYF. The chain links TRBV20-1 to TRBJ2-3; D call uncertain. CDR3 length equals 13 residues. Germline V gene lookup returns CDR1 DFQATT and CDR2 SNEGSKA (reference sequence). Between the trimmed V and J ends, which lost 3 bases and 0 bases, there was a span of 7 bases.

The genes are TRBV29-1 and TRBJ2-1; D ambiguous. The V and J ends lost 6 bases and 0 bases respectively, with 9 bases between them. The germline CDR1 and CDR2 sequences are SQVTM and ANQGSEA. The CDR3 extends over 13 amino acids. This CDR3 is CSVLGLSYNEQFF. The CDR3 coding sequence is TGCAGCGTCCTTGGCCTCTCCTACAATGAGCAGTTCTTC.

The chain recombines TRBV30 with TRBJ2-1, with D perhaps TRBD2 (6 bases). The CDR3 totals 15 residues. Germline V gene data show CDR1 as GTSNPN and CDR2 as SVGIG (reference sequence). The V gene lost 0 bases and the J gene lost 2 bases, with 11 bases spanning the gap. CDR3 DNA sequence: TGTGCCTGGAGTGTTCGTAGCGGCACCTACAATGAGCAGTTCTTC. Protein product: CAWSVRSGTYNEQFF.

This clonotype came up once. CDR3 sequence reads: CASRFTAEKLFF. The DNA of the CDR3 is TGTGCCAGCAGGTTCACGGCGGAAAAACTGTTTTTT. The chain recombines TRBV12-3 or TRBV12-4 with TRBJ1-4; D is unresolved. The CDR3 extends over 12 amino acids. The ends were cut back, 6 bases at V and 8 bases at J, with 10 bases in the middle.

The chain combines TRBV3-1 with TRBJ2-5, with D hard to call. Germline CDR1 is LGHDT and CDR2 is YNNKEL (reference sequence). The CDR3 is made up of 13 amino acids. With 3 bases removed from V and 5 bases from J, the gap between germline ends came to 10 bases. The CDR3 bases are TGTGCCAGCAGCCACAACAATTTGGAGACCCAGTACTTC. Protein product: CASSHNNLETQYF.

The V gene is TRBV28, the J gene TRBJ2-7, with D hard to call. The CDR3 has 10 residues. Germline CDR1 and CDR2: MDHEN and SYDVKM. Deletions cut 6 bases from V and 4 bases from J, with 4 bases between. CDR3 sequence: CASRKYEQYF. The CDR3 region has the DNA TGTGCCAGCAGAAAATACGAGCAGTACTTC.

The J gene is TRBJ2-1, the V gene TRBV7-9; D remains ambiguous. Germline V gene data show CDR1 as SEHNR and CDR2 as FQNEAQ (reference sequence). V lost 1 base to trimming and J lost 9 bases, with 4 bases between them. This CDR3 has 11 amino acids. The CDR3 loop is CASSLVPEQFF. As DNA, the CDR3 is TGTGCCAGCAGCTTAGTTCCTGAGCAGTTCTTC.

The rearrangement joins TRBV30 to TRBJ2-6; D remains unclear. Germline CDR1 is GTSNPN and CDR2 is SVGIG (reference sequence). With 0 bases removed from V and 0 bases from J, the gap between germline ends came to 3 bases. The CDR3 runs 14 residues. The CDR3 reads CAWSVSSGANVLTF. CDR3 sequence (DNA): TGTGCCTGGAGTGTCAGCTCTGGGGCCAACGTCCTGACTTTC.

V is TRBV3-1 and J is TRBJ2-5; D unresolved. The CDR3 spans 15 residues. CDR1 and CDR2 from the germline V gene are LGHDT and YNNKEL (reference sequence). V was clipped by 0 bases and J by 0 bases, with 8 bases between them. CDR3: CASSQDLAYQETQYF. The CDR3 DNA follows: TGTGCCAGCAGCCAAGATTTAGCTTACCAAGAGACCCAGTACTTC.

On this clonotype itself: The junction departs from the called germline gene at one end, perhaps through a read error. CDR3 residues: CSARGASGSQETQYF. The CDR3 DNA reads TGCAGTGCCAGAGGGGCTAGCGGGAGTCAAGAGACCCAGTACTTC. The rearrangement links TRBV20-1 to TRBJ2-5; 10 nucleotides match TRBD2. The CDR3 sequence is 15 residues long. Looked up from germline, CDR1 is DFQATT and CDR2 is SNEGSKA (reference sequence).